What follows is one TCR beta chain and its context. Its antigen remains unidentified. The data derive from a study of T cell responses to AZD1222 COVID-19 vaccine. CDR3 size: 16 residues. Germline-derived CDR1 and CDR2 are MGHRA and YSYEKL. The V gene end was trimmed by 0 bases and the J gene end by 3 bases; junction bases not matched to a gene: 3. Sequenced by immunoSEQ multiplex PCR; TCRdb stores in-frame clones only, minus some. Of 84,000 or so clones in the sample, around nine tenths were seen once. Study-wide points: Spike was spanned by vaccine-associated CD4 TCRs, which were dominant at 160-218 and 743-854.

This receptor was obtained from an adult in good health. Sample: peripheral blood, taken on day 0 of MenACWY control vaccination. The chain employs TRBV4-1 and TRBJ2-3; the match to TRBD1 covers 10 bases. The CDR3 spells CASSQDGGQGTDTQYF. CDR3 bases: TGCGCCAGCAGCCAAGATGGGGGACAGGGGACAGATACGCAGTATTTT.